This T cell receptor (beta chain) derives from a study of long-term antiretroviral therapy in people with HIV. General study points: Blood obtained between about 2004 and 2017 may reflect older ART regimens.

Of note for this clone: Antigen specificity is unknown.

An immunoSEQ assay, version v3.0, was performed at survey level. Assay used: immunoSEQ multiplex PCR; TCRdb lists only in-frame clones, some missing. The sample shows tens of thousands of clones, roughly 79% of them seen only once. With 0 bases removed from V and 6 bases from J, the gap between germline ends came to 9 bases. From germline, CDR1 is LGHNA and CDR2 YSLEER. The CDR3 runs 13 residues. V gene TRBV4-3 combines with J gene TRBJ2-7; weak D call: TRBD2 (5 bases). This sequence was found in a man aged 50-60 years with HIV. The source material was unsorted PBMCs, sampled 3 years after starting antiretroviral therapy. CDR3 loop: CASSQDRGSEQYF. The CDR3 nucleotides read TGCGCCAGCAGCCAAGATAGAGGGAGCGAGCAGTACTTC.